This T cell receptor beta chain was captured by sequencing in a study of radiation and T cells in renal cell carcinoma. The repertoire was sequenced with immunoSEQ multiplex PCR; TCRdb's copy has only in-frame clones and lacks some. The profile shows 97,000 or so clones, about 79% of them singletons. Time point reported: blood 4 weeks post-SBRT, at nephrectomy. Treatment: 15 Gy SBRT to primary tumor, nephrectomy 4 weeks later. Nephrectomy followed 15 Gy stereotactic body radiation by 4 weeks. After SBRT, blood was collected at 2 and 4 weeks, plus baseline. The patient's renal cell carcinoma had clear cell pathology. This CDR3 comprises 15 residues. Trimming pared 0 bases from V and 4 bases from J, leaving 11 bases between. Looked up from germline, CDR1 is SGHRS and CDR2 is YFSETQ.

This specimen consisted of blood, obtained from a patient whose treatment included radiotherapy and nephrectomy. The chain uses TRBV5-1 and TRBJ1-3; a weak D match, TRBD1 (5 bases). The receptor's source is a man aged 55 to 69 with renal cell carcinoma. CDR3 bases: TGCGCCAGCAGCTTGGACAGGAAGGCAGGAAACACCATATATTTT. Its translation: CASSLDRKAGNTIYF.